Listed below are T cell receptor beta chains from one sample, sequenced in a study of cytomegalovirus exposure and HLA in healthy donors. The repertoire was sequenced with immunoSEQ multiplex PCR; TCRdb's copy has only in-frame clones and lacks some. The table counts around 210,000 clones; over 0.75% lies in the top ten. Specimen: PBMCs. All receptors derive from a woman in her twenties or thirties in good health and CMV-seropositive. Both conserved end residues are part of each CDR3. D genes are given only for firm matches.

v_call,d_call,j_call,cdr3_aa,cdr3_nt
TRBV4-1,NA,TRBJ2-1,CASSQDQGQYNEQFF,TGCGCCAGCAGCCAAGATCAAGGACAATACAATGAGCAGTTCTTC
TRBV6-6,NA,TRBJ1-4,CANSYSVSATNEKLFF,TGTGCCAACAGTTACTCTGTTAGTGCAACTAATGAAAAACTGTTTTTT
TRBV18,TRBD2,TRBJ2-3,CASSRAGAPGWTDTQYF,TGTGCCAGCTCACGAGCGGGGGCCCCTGGATGGACAGATACGCAGTATTTT
TRBV4-1,TRBD2,TRBJ2-3,CASSKIAGSSTDTQYF,TGCGCCAGCAGCAAGATAGCGGGATCTAGCACAGATACGCAGTATTTT
TRBV6-5,TRBD1,TRBJ1-1,CASQTGTNTEAFF,TGTGCCAGCCAGACAGGGACGAACACTGAAGCTTTCTTT
TRBV20-1,NA,TRBJ1-1,CSAASPQQAFF,TGCAGTGCGGCTTCCCCACAGCAAGCTTTCTTT
TRBV7-9,TRBD1,TRBJ1-2,CASSDWTGGSNYGYTF,TGTGCCAGCAGCGATTGGACAGGGGGCTCGAACTATGGCTACACCTTC
TRBV19,TRBD1,TRBJ2-7,CASSIVWDSSYEQYF,TGTGCCAGTAGTATAGTTTGGGACAGTTCCTACGAGCAGTACTTC
TRBV5-1,TRBD1,TRBJ1-3,CASSQGQGSSGNTIYF,TGCGCCAGCAGCCAGGGACAGGGGAGCTCTGGAAACACCATATATTTT
TRBV11-2,NA,TRBJ1-2,CASSLDHYRASGYTF,TGTGCCAGCAGCTTAGATCATTACAGGGCGTCTGGCTACACCTTC